This T cell receptor beta chain is from a study of CD8+ T cells in alopecia areata. Overall study results and limits: Besides other cells, scalp samples also yield sequences of resident alphabeta T cells from normal skin.

The CDR3 runs 12 residues. Germline CDR1 reads MNHEY; CDR2 reads SMNVEV (reference sequence). V lost 10 bases and J lost 7, with 16 bases in between. Alopecia areata patients gave lesional scalp punch biopsies and peripheral blood samples. Sorting separated CD4+ and CD8+ T cells out of PBMCs. In this sample, this clone turned up a few times. Antigen unknown. It was cDNA, reverse transcribed from extracted RNA, that served as the sequencing template. Repertoires were generated with immunoSEQ multiplex PCR, while TCRdb's copy carries only in-frame clones and drops some. The sample lists around 250,000 clones, 67% seen once, with about 1.3% in the top ten.

The receptor's source is a human donor with alopecia areata. The chain combines TRBV27 with TRBJ2-5; D unresolved. The sequences come from CD4+ T cells sorted from blood, collected at week 0. In DNA, the CDR3 is TGTGCCACCCGCGATCTGGTCGGGACCCAGTACTTC. Translation: CATRDLVGTQYF.